This T cell receptor beta chain was documented in a study of long-term antiretroviral therapy in people with HIV. CDR1 and CDR2 from the germline V gene are MNHNS and SASEGT. Deletions cut 7 bases from V and 3 bases from J, with 16 bases between. CDR3 length equals 14 residues. Version v3.0 of the immunoSEQ assay ran at survey level. The data were produced by immunoSEQ multiplex PCR, yet TCRdb's version contains in-frame clones alone and is incomplete. The repertoire holds under 45,000 clones, with about 85% as singletons. The chain combines TRBV6-1 with TRBJ2-7; the D gene is possibly TRBD1 (6 bases). The receptor was isolated from a woman under 40 with HIV. The sequences come from unsorted PBMCs, collected 2.8 years before starting antiretroviral therapy. The CDR3 is CASTIRGTGYEQYV. The CDR3 DNA reads TGTGCCAGCACCATCAGGGGTACAGGCTACGAGCAGTACGTC.